A selection of T cell receptor beta chains follows, all from one sample in a study of blood T cell repertoires in COVID-19. Libraries were prepared by immunoSEQ multiplex PCR; TCRdb keeps only in-frame clonotypes and omits some of them. The profile shows about 160,000 clones, approximately 85% of them singletons. The sequencing sample was made of peripheral blood. The receptors were sampled from an elderly man with COVID-19, enrolled during active disease. Each CDR3 is given with its conserved first and last residue. The D gene is left open where the match is weak. Clone size is stated in some rows and not others, as once, few, many or a class when expanded.

NA,TRBV10-3,TRBJ1-3,NA,TGTGCCATCAGTGAGTCGGCAGGGGCTATCTCTGGAAACACCATATATTTT,CAISESAGAISGNTIYF
TRBD1,TRBV19,TRBJ2-2,NA,TGTGCCAGTAGTATTACAGGGGGCAACACCGGGGAGCTGTTTTTT,CASSITGGNTGELFF
TRBD2,TRBV7-2,TRBJ2-5,NA,TGTGCCAGCAGCTTAGTAGCTAGCGGGGGGATCGAGGAGACCCAGTACTTC,CASSLVASGGIEETQYF
NA,TRBV11-2,TRBJ1-6,NA,TGTGCCAGCAGCCTAGAGGAATGGCAGGCTAATTCACCCCTCCACTTT,CASSLEEWQANSPLHF
TRBD1,TRBV5-1,TRBJ1-6,NA,TGCGCCAGCAGCTTTGAGGGACAGGGGTGGAATTCACCCCTCCACTTT,CASSFEGQGWNSPLHF
TRBD1,TRBV6-5,TRBJ2-7,NA,TGTGCCAGCAGTCGACAGGGTTTCTCCTACGAGCAGTACTTC,CASSRQGFSYEQYF
TRBD1,TRBV18,TRBJ1-1,NA,TGTGCCAGCTCACAAGCAGGGGGCACTGAAGCTTTCTTT,CASSQAGGTEAFF
TRBD1,TRBV7-9,TRBJ1-2,NA,TGTGCCAGCAGCGAACAGGGGGATGGCTACACCTTC,CASSEQGDGYTF
TRBD1,TRBV7-8,TRBJ1-5,once,TGTGCCAGCAGCTTAGGACCGGGACAGGGGGCTAGGAAGGGCAATCAGCCCCAGCATTTT,CASSLGPGQGARKGNQPQHF
NA,TRBV4-1,TRBJ1-5,NA,TGCGCCAGCAGCCCAGAGGGAGGTGGGCAGCCCCAGCATTTT,CASSPEGGGQPQHF
NA,TRBV6-5,TRBJ2-7,once,TGTGCCAGCAGTCTAGAGAACTACGAGCAGTACTTC,CASSLENYEQYF
TRBD1,TRBV9,TRBJ2-3,NA,TGTGCCAGCAGCGCCGCAGAGGGGGCCACAGATACGCAGTATTTT,CASSAAEGATDTQYF
NA,TRBV5-1,TRBJ2-7,NA,TGCGCCAGCAGCTTGGGCTTACGGTCCTACGAGCAGTACTTC,CASSLGLRSYEQYF
NA,TRBV18,TRBJ2-5,NA,TGTGCCAGCTCACCATTTCGGACAGAAGAGACCCAGTACTTC,CASSPFRTEETQYF
NA,TRBV7-2,TRBJ1-3,NA,TGTGCCAGCAGCGTTACAGGGTTTGCCTCTGGAAACACCATATATTTT,CASSVTGFASGNTIYF
NA,TRBV27,TRBJ1-5,NA,TGTGCCAGCAGATATACCCTTCAGCAGCCCCAGCATTTT,CASRYTLQQPQHF
NA,TRBV5-6,TRBJ2-1,NA,TGTGCCAGCAGCGAAATCCTCCTCCCGAGCTCCTACAATGAGCAGTTCTTC,CASSEILLPSSYNEQFF
NA,TRBV5-6,TRBJ1-4,NA,TGTGCCAGCAGCCGCTGGAGCGGGCGAACTAATGAAAAACTGTTTTTT,CASSRWSGRTNEKLFF
TRBD1,TRBV27,TRBJ2-1,few,TGTGCCAGCAGTTTATGGGGACAGGGGCTCTACAATGAGCAGTTCTTC,CASSLWGQGLYNEQFF
NA,TRBV12-3/TRBV12-4,TRBJ1-2,NA,TGTGCCAGCAAGGGCGGGGGCCGGTATGGCTACACCTTC,CASKGGGRYGYTF
TRBD2,TRBV7-8,TRBJ2-1,NA,TGTGCCAGCAGCGTTCGAAGTGGTGCGGGGGGAAACGAGCAGTTCTTC,CASSVRSGAGGNEQFF
NA,TRBV7-3,TRBJ2-5,NA,TGTGCCAGCAGCTTATTATCGGGGGAGACCCAGTACTTC,CASSLLSGETQYF
NA,TRBV21-1,TRBJ1-3,NA,TGTGCCAGCAGCCCCCGGGGGACGGACTCTGGAAACACCATATATTTT,CASSPRGTDSGNTIYF
TRBD1,TRBV5-1,TRBJ1-3,once,TGCGCCAGCAGCTTGGCACCGGGACAGGCTGGAAACACCATATATTTT,CASSLAPGQAGNTIYF
NA,TRBV6-5,TRBJ2-1,NA,TGTGCCACTCGGGCGGGGTACAATGAGCAGTTCTTC,CATRAGYNEQFF